These 9 T cell receptor beta chains came from one sample sequenced in a study of beta chain features in type 1 diabetes. TCRB transcripts that were expressed got sequenced, as all of the isolated RNA had been reverse transcribed. TCRdb's table, derived via immunoSEQ multiplex PCR, lists solely in-frame clones and lacks some. The profile covers about 900,000 clones, with 15% to 20% appearing a single time and 0.023% taken by the ten largest. The sequenced material came from naive CD4+ T cells from blood. Source of these receptors: a woman aged 18-35 years in good health.

The chain links TRBV5-6 to TRBJ1-5; tentative D call: TRBD1 (5 bases). The V gene lost 4 bases and the J gene lost 2 bases, with 13 bases spanning the gap. The CDR3 has 15 residues. The germline V gene has CDR1 SGHDT and CDR2 YYEEEE. The DNA for the CDR3 is TGTGCCAGCAGCGTACAGGATCGGCGCAATCAGCCCCAGCATTTT. Translated: CASSVQDRRNQPQHF.

The chain combines TRBV5-4 with TRBJ2-7, with D unclear. The CDR3 has 14 residues. Germline CDR1 is SGHNT and CDR2 is YYREEE (reference sequence). V lost 0 bases and J 5 bases, leaving 12 bases between the germline ends. This CDR3 is CASSLGIGFNEQYF. The CDR3 DNA is TGTGCCAGCAGCTTGGGTATAGGTTTTAACGAGCAGTACTTC.

The chain combines TRBV6-1 with TRBJ2-2, with D perhaps TRBD2 (6 bases). This CDR3 region has 17 residues. V lost 0 bases to trimming and J lost 1 base, with 12 bases between them. Germline-derived CDR1 and CDR2 are MNHNS and SASEGT. CDR3 nucleotide sequence: TGTGCCAGCAGTGAAGCCCGGGGGTTGAGGAACACCGGGGAGCTGTTTTTT. Translation gives CASSEARGLRNTGELFF.

This clone was counted only a few times. This chain joins TRBV19 and TRBJ1-2; no definite D call. CDR3 length equals 13 residues. CDR1 and CDR2 from the germline V gene are LNHDA and SQIVND (reference sequence). Trimming removed 6 bases at V and 9 bases at J, with 17 bases between. The CDR3 region has the DNA TGTGCCAGTAGCCACGTAGGGCAGCCTCGCTACACCTTC. Translation: CASSHVGQPRYTF.

The sample holds a few counts of this clone. The CDR3 sequence is CASSSGTGNGYTF. The CDR3 coding sequence is TGTGCCAGCAGCTCTGGGACAGGGAATGGCTACACCTTC. V is TRBV7-3 and J is TRBJ1-2, with 9 nucleotides matching TRBD1. J lost 6 bases, V lost 4 bases, and 3 bases had no gene match. The CDR3 is made up of 13 amino acids. Germline CDR1 reads SGHTA; CDR2 reads FQGTGA.

This clone was found many times. The rearrangement joins TRBV10-3 to TRBJ2-6; possible D gene TRBD1, 5 bases. The CDR3 extends over 16 amino acids. Germline CDR1 and CDR2: ENHRY and SYGVKD. V shed 11 bases and J shed 1 base, with 18 bases lying between them. The CDR3 region is CAAAWGTESGANVLTF. The DNA of the CDR3 is TGTGCCGCCGCGTGGGGCACCGAGTCTGGGGCCAACGTCCTGACTTTC.

The gene calls are TRBV5-1 and TRBJ2-7; perhaps TRBD2 as D (5 bases). CDR3 length: 14 residues. Between the trimmed V and J ends, which lost 7 bases and 2 bases, there was a span of 16 bases. Germline CDR1 reads SGHRS; CDR2 reads YFSETQ. The CDR3 sequence is CASGQEDAAYEQYF. CDR3 coding DNA: TGCGCCAGCGGTCAGGAGGATGCAGCCTACGAGCAGTACTTC.

This chain uses TRBV2 with TRBJ1-2; tentatively, D is TRBD1 (6 bases). Looked up from germline, CDR1 is SNHLY and CDR2 is FYNNEI. This CDR3 has 13 amino acids. V gave up 7 bases and J gave up 7 bases, with 16 bases separating them. The CDR3 bases are TGTGCCAGCATAACAGGGAAAGCTAGTGGCTACACCTTC. Protein sequence: CASITGKASGYTF.

This clone was recorded a few times. The J gene is TRBJ2-1, the V gene TRBV7-2; either TRBD1 or TRBD2 may fit D (5 bases each). The CDR3 sequence is 12 residues long. Deletions cut 4 bases from V and 9 bases from J, with 10 bases between. Germline CDR1 is SGHTA and CDR2 is FQGNSA. DNA of the CDR3: TGTGCCAGCAGCTCACGGGGCCTTGAGCAGTTCTTC. Protein product: CASSSRGLEQFF.